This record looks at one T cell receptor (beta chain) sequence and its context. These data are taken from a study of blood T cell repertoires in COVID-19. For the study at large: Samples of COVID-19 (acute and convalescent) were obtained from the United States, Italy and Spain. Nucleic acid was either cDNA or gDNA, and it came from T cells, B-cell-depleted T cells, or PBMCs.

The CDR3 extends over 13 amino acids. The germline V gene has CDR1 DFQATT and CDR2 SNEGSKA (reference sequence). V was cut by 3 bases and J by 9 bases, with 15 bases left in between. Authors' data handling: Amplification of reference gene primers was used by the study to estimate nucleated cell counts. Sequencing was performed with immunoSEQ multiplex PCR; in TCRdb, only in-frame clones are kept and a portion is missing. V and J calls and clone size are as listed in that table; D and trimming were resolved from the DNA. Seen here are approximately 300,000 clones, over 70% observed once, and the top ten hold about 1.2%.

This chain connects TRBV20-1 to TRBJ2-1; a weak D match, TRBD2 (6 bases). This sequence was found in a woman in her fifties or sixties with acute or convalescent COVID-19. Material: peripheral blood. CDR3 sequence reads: CSASWGQAGEQFF. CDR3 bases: TGCAGTGCTAGTTGGGGCCAAGCGGGTGAGCAGTTCTTC.